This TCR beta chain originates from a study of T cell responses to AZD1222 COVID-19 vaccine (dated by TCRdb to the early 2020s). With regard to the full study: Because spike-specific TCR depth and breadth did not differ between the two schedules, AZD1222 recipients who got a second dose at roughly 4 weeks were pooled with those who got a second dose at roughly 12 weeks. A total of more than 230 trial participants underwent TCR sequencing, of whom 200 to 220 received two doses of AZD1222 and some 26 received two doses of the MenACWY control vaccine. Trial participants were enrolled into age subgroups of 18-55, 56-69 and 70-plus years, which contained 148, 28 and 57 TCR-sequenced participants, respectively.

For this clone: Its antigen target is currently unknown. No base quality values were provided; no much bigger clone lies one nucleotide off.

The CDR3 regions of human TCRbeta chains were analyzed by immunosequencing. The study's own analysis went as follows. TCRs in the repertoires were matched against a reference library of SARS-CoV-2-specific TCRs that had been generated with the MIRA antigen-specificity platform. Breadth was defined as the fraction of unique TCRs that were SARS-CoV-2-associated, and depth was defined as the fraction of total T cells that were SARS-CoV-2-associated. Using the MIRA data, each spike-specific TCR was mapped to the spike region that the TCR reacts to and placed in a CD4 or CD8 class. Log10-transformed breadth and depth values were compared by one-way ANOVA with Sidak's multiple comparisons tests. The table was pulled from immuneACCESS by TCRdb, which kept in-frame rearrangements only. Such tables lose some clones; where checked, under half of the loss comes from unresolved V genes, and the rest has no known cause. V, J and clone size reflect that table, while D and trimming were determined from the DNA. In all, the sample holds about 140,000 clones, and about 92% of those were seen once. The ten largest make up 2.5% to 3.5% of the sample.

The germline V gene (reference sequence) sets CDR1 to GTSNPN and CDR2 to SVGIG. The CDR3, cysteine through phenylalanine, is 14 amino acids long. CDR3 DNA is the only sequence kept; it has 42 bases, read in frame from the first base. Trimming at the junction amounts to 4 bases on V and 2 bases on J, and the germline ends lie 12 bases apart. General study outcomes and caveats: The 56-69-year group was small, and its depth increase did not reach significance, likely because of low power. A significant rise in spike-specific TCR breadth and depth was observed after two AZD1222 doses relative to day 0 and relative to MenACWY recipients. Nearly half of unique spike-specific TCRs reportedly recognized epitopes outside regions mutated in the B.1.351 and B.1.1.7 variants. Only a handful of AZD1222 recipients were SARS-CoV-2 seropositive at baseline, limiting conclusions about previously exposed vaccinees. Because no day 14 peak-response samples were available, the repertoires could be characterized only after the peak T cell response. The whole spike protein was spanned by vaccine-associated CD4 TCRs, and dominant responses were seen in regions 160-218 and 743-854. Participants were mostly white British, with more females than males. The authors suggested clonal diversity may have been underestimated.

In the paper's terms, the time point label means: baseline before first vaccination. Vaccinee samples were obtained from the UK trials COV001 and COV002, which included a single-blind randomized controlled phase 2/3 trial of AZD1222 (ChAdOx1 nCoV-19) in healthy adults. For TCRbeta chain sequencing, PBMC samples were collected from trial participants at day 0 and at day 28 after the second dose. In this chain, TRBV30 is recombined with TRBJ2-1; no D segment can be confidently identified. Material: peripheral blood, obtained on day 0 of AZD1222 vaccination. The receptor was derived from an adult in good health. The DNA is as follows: TGTGCCTGGAAGAGAGACTCAGCCTACAATGAGCAGTTCTTC. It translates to CAWKRDSAYNEQFF.